The next 25 T cell receptor beta chains were all read from a single sample in a study of memory CD4+ T cells and cytomegalovirus serostatus (dated by TCRdb to between 2019 and 2020). Single viable CD3+CD4+CD8-CD45RO+ cells were sorted as memory CD4+ T cells on a FACSAria II. Receptors were amplified or captured by the immunoSEQ multiplex PCR assay. Here the immuneACCESS table is served through TCRdb, limited to in-frame sequences with V and J called. Missing clones are a known gap in these copies; in checked studies unresolved V genes cover under half, and the rest lacks a known reason. For this sample there are 70,000 to 95,000 clones; 80% appear just once. The ten largest account for roughly 0.85% of the sample. Sequencing was performed on memory CD4+ T cells from blood. All receptors derive from an adult in good health and CMV-seronegative.

This clone came up a few times. The CDR3, as DNA: TGTGCTACTAAGGGGGGAACGACTTCACCCCTCCACTTT. Translating gives CATKGGTTSPLHF. The V gene is TRBV7-9, the J gene TRBJ1-6; possibly TRBD1 for D (6 bases). Germline V gene lookup returns CDR1 SEHNR and CDR2 FQNEAQ (reference sequence). The CDR3 contains 13 residues.

J is TRBJ1-1 and V is TRBV5-1, with TRBD1 matching over 9 bases. The germline V gene has CDR1 SGHRS and CDR2 YFSETQ. V lost 0 bases and J lost 7; bases outside the gene matches: 1. This CDR3 is built from 13 residues. In DNA, the CDR3 is TGCGCCAGCAGCTTGGGACAGGGGGATGAAGCTTTCTTT. Encoded protein: CASSLGQGDEAFF.

CDR3 protein: CASSFIPPNTEAFF. CDR3 DNA: TGTGCCAGCAGCTTTATCCCCCCGAACACTGAAGCTTTCTTT. This rearrangement joins TRBV7-9 to TRBJ1-1; D uncertain. The CDR3 covers 14 residues. The V end was cut by 3 bases, the J end by 1 base, with 9 bases between. Germline CDR1 is SEHNR and CDR2 is FQNEAQ (reference sequence).

V usage is TRBV10-3 and J usage is TRBJ1-2, with D possibly being TRBD1 (6 bases). The CDR3 loop spans 14 amino acids. Germline lookup yields CDR1 ENHRY and CDR2 SYGVKD. V gave up 2 bases and J gave up 3 bases, with 10 bases separating them. CDR3 residues: CAISEAGDDYGYTF. CDR3 DNA sequence: TGTGCCATCAGTGAGGCAGGGGATGACTATGGCTACACCTTC.

The chain couples TRBV25-1 to TRBJ1-1, with 7 bases aligning to TRBD1. Germline V gives CDR1 MGHDK, CDR2 SYGVNS. The V and J ends lost 3 bases and 4 bases, in that order; junction bases with no gene match: 5. This CDR3 is 14 amino acids long. CDR3 sequence (DNA): TGTGCCAGCAGTGATCATAGGGGGCTCACTGAAGCTTTCTTT. This gives the protein CASSDHRGLTEAFF. The full variable domain, its missing parts supplied by reference TRBV25-1 and TRBJ1-1, is EADIYQTPRYLVIGTGKKITLECSQTMGHDKMYWYQQDPGMELHLIHYSYGVNSTEKGDLSSESTVSRIRTEHFPLTLESARPSHTSQYLCASSDHRGLTEAFFGQGTRLTVV.

This rearrangement joins TRBV19 to TRBJ1-2; 7 bases align to TRBD1. The CDR3 is 13 amino acids. From germline, CDR1 is LNHDA and CDR2 SQIVND (reference sequence). J lost 2 bases, V lost 6 bases, and 3 bases had no gene match. The CDR3 spells CASRGQSNYGYTF. The CDR3 nucleotides read TGTGCCAGTAGGGGACAGAGCAACTATGGCTACACCTTC.

This clone was seen once. The CDR3 loop is CASSEQGTGNTIYF. The CDR3 DNA follows: TGTGCCAGTAGTGAACAGGGTACTGGAAACACCATATATTTT. The chain couples TRBV19 to TRBJ1-3; D might be TRBD1 (6 bases). CDR3 size: 14 residues. Germline-derived CDR1 and CDR2 are LNHDA and SQIVND (reference sequence). Between the trimmed V and J ends, which lost 5 bases and 2 bases, there was a span of 10 bases.

The chain joins TRBV2 to TRBJ1-2; D remains ambiguous. The germline gives CDR1 SNHLY, CDR2 FYNNEI. This CDR3 contains 14 residues. Trimming removed 7 bases at V and 3 bases at J, with 15 bases between. CDR3: CASTIQQGDYGYTF. As DNA, the CDR3 is TGTGCCAGCACAATACAACAAGGAGACTATGGCTACACCTTC. The full variable domain, rest sourced from reference TRBV2 and TRBJ1-2, is EPEVTQTPSHQVTQMGQEVILRCVPISNHLYFYWYRQILGQKVEFLVSFYNNEISEKSEIFDDQFSVERPDGSNFTLKIRSTKLEDSAMYFCASTIQQGDYGYTFGSGTRLTVV.

The rearrangement links TRBV9 to TRBJ2-3; tentatively, D is TRBD2 (6 bases). The CDR3 runs 15 residues. Trimming stripped 1 base from V and 0 bases from J, with 9 bases between. Germline V gene data show CDR1 as SGDLS and CDR2 as YYNGEE. The DNA of the CDR3 is TGTGCCAGCAGCGTAACCGGGACTAGCACAGATACGCAGTATTTT. Protein product: CASSVTGTSTDTQYF. Full variable domain (remainder filled in from reference TRBV9 and TRBJ2-3): DSGVTQTPKHLITATGQRVTLRCSPRSGDLSVYWYQQSLDQGLQFLIQYYNGEERAKGNILERFSAQQFPDLHSELNLSSLELGDSALYFCASSVTGTSTDTQYFGPGTRLTVL.

Only one count was recorded for this clone. The chain joins TRBV10-3 to TRBJ1-5; possibly TRBD1 for D (5 bases). The CDR3 has 14 amino acids. V was pared by 3 bases and J by 4 bases, with 10 bases between. From germline, CDR1 is ENHRY and CDR2 SYGVKD. The CDR3 DNA reads TGTGCCATCAGTGACCGGGGCAGGAATCAGCCCCAGCATTTT. Translation gives CAISDRGRNQPQHF.

The rearrangement joins TRBV6-1 to TRBJ1-2, with 10 nucleotides matching TRBD1. Germline assignment: CDR1 MNHNS and CDR2 SASEGT. There are 14 residues in the CDR3. The J segment lost 6 bases and the V segment lost 6 bases, leaving 7 bases of the junction unmatched. CDR3 sequence (DNA): TGTGCCAGCAGGGCGGGACAGGGGCTGGATGGCTACACCTTC. It specifies CASRAGQGLDGYTF.

The chain has TRBV11-3 and TRBJ1-1; D is perhaps TRBD1 (5 bases). V was clipped by 5 bases and J by 3 bases, with 16 bases between them. This CDR3 is 15 amino acids long. CDR1 is SGHNT, CDR2 YENEEA, per germline. The CDR3 nucleotides are TGTGCCAGCAGCCAAGGCGGGGGGGAGGACACTGAAGCTTTCTTT. It is translated as CASSQGGGEDTEAFF.

The sample holds many counts of this clone. The chain couples TRBV10-1 to TRBJ2-5; 9 bases map to TRBD1. Germline V gives CDR1 WNHNN, CDR2 SYGVQD (reference sequence). CDR3 length equals 13 residues. The V segment lost 8 bases and the J segment 3 bases; nucleotides outside the gene matches: 4. CDR3 in amino acids: CASPGDREETQYF. The CDR3 DNA reads as TGCGCCAGCCCGGGGGACAGGGAAGAGACCCAGTACTTC.

This clone showed up just a few times. V is TRBV30 and J is TRBJ1-1, with D perhaps matching TRBD1 (5 bases). CDR1 and CDR2 from the germline V gene are GTSNPN and SVGIG (reference sequence). V was clipped by 2 bases and J by 7 bases, with 17 bases between them. This CDR3 is 14 amino acids long. In DNA, the CDR3 is TGTGCCTGGAGTCGGGGAAGGGGAGGAGGTGAAGCTTTCTTT. As protein: CAWSRGRGGGEAFF. Together with reference TRBV30 and TRBJ1-1, the CDR3 gives the full variable domain: SQTIHQWPATLVQPVGSPLSLECTVEGTSNPNLYWYRQAAGRGLQLLFYSVGIGQISSEVPQNLSASRPQDRQFILSSKKLLLSDSGFYLCAWSRGRGGGEAFFGQGTRLTVV.

The chain uses TRBV9 and TRBJ1-5; TRBD1 matches 7 bases. CDR3 length: 12 residues. V lost 1 base to trimming and J lost 9 bases; unmatched junction nucleotides: 1. Germline loops: CDR1 SGDLS, CDR2 YYNGEE. CDR3 protein: CASSVQGGPQHF. The CDR3 DNA sequence: TGTGCCAGCAGCGTACAGGGGGGGCCCCAGCATTTT.

On this clone itself: Additional DNA sequences in this sample encode the identical CDR3. The chain joins TRBV30 to TRBJ1-6; 7 bases are a match to TRBD1. The germline V gene encodes CDR1 GTSNPN and CDR2 SVGIG (reference sequence). Trimming at V came to 5 bases and at J to 9 bases, leaving 4 bases not matched to a gene. CDR3 length: 12 residues. This chain's CDR3 is CAWDREGSPLHF. CDR3 nucleotide sequence: TGTGCCTGGGACAGGGAAGGTTCACCCCTCCACTTT.

This clone was seen only a few times. This chain links TRBV2 with TRBJ1-6, with D tentatively TRBD1 (5 bases). Between the trimmed V and J ends, which lost 5 bases and 7 bases, there was a span of 15 bases. This CDR3 spans 15 amino acids. The V gene's germline CDR1 is SNHLY and CDR2 FYNNEI. The CDR3 nucleotides are TGTGCCAGCAGTAATAGGGGTGGTGTGAATTCACCCCTCCACTTT. It translates to CASSNRGGVNSPLHF.

This chain uses TRBV7-2 with TRBJ1-2; D gene unclear. Germline CDR1 is SGHTA and CDR2 is FQGNSA. The CDR3 spans 14 residues. V shed 1 base and J shed 8 bases, with 14 bases lying between them. CDR3 DNA: TGTGCCAGCAGCTTAGAAGATGGCAGGCGAGGCTACACCTTC. Its protein is CASSLEDGRRGYTF.

The chain uses TRBV5-1 and TRBJ2-2; weak D call: TRBD1 (5 bases). V was trimmed by 5 bases and J by 2 bases, leaving 19 bases between them. The germline V gene encodes CDR1 SGHRS and CDR2 YFSETQ. This CDR3 spans 17 amino acids. For the CDR3, the DNA is TGCGCCAGCAGTACCGCAGGGCATCCTCAAAACACCGGGGAGCTGTTTTTT. This encodes CASSTAGHPQNTGELFF.

The chain employs TRBV27 and TRBJ2-2; 9 bases line up with TRBD1. With 8 bases clipped from V and 4 bases from J, the junction kept 14 bases outside the gene matches. In germline, CDR1 is MNHEY, CDR2 SMNVEV (reference sequence). CDR3 size: 17 residues. CDR3 DNA: TGTGCCAGCGCACCGGGACAGGGAGTGGTATTCACCGGGGAGCTGTTTTTT. This gives the protein CASAPGQGVVFTGELFF.

V gene TRBV4-1 combines with J gene TRBJ1-1; 7 bases map to TRBD1. Germline V gene data show CDR1 as MGHRA and CDR2 as YSYEKL. The CDR3 sequence is 15 residues long. With V trimmed by 2 bases and J by 3 bases, 6 bases remained unmatched. DNA of the CDR3: TGCGCCAGCAGCCAACCATTAACAGGGGACACTGAAGCTTTCTTT. Translated: CASSQPLTGDTEAFF.

The chain carries TRBV28 and TRBJ1-2, with D possibly TRBD1 on 5 matching bases. This CDR3 is built from 13 residues. Germline V gene data show CDR1 as MDHEN and CDR2 as SYDVKM. V was cut by 5 bases and J by 8 bases, with 15 bases left in between. CDR3 sequence (DNA): TGTGCCAGCAGTCTCAGGGTAAGCGACGGCTACACCTTC. It codes for CASSLRVSDGYTF.

The sample holds one count of this clone. V gene TRBV2 combines with J gene TRBJ1-5; a possible D gene is TRBD1 (6 bases). Trimming removed 8 bases at V and 6 bases at J, with 14 bases between. The CDR3 is 13 residues long. Germline CDR1 and CDR2: SNHLY and FYNNEI. For the CDR3, the DNA is TGTGCCAGCGGTGCAGGGGAGGGTCAGCCCCAGCATTTT. Amino acids: CASGAGEGQPQHF.

This clone has just one count. The chain employs TRBV5-1 and TRBJ1-6; D perhaps matches TRBD1 (5 bases). CDR1 is SGHRS, CDR2 YFSETQ, per germline. V lost 3 bases and J 7 bases, leaving 14 bases between the germline ends. The length of the CDR3 is 15 residues. CDR3 amino acids: CASSSSRGANSPLHF. CDR3 sequence (DNA): TGCGCCAGCAGCTCCAGCAGAGGGGCGAATTCACCCCTCCACTTT.

This chain joins TRBV25-1 and TRBJ2-7; tentatively, D is TRBD1 or TRBD2 (7 bases each). The CDR3 covers 13 residues. Deletions cut 6 bases from V and 5 bases from J, with 14 bases between. Looked up from germline, CDR1 is MGHDK and CDR2 is SYGVNS. DNA of the CDR3: TGTGCCAGCAGCCCCAGGGGGGGCGACGAGCAGTACTTC. Translating it yields CASSPRGGDEQYF.